This T cell receptor (beta chain) was recovered during a study of blood T cell repertoires in COVID-19. The age range of participants was about 18 to 89 years, with residence in some 25 US areas. The study counted Cohort 3 donors as recovered given two negative PCRs, clearance, or symptom resolution. V lost 7 bases and J lost 2, with 16 bases in between. This CDR3 has 15 amino acids. The germline gives CDR1 SNHLY, CDR2 FYNNEI. Assay used: immunoSEQ multiplex PCR; TCRdb lists only in-frame clones, some missing. The data show 310,000 or so clones, with approximately 84% seen just once and about 10% held by the top ten.

The receptor's source is a young woman who had recovered from COVID-19. The chain carries TRBV2 and TRBJ2-3; perhaps TRBD1 as D (6 bases). The sequencing input was PBMCs or T cells enriched from blood (not recorded which). The CDR3 DNA reads TGTGCCAGCAAGGAGGCAGGGGACCCCACAGATACGCAGTATTTT. The encoded protein is CASKEAGDPTDTQYF.